The next 6 T cell receptor beta chains were all read from a single sample in a study of control samples from healthy donors and cancer patients. Repertoires were generated with immunoSEQ multiplex PCR, while TCRdb's copy carries only in-frame clones and drops some. The sample holds roughly 450,000 clones; 80% to 95% are singletons and the top ten take more than 6%. The sequencing sample was made of PBMCs. These receptors all come from a man in his forties with head and neck cancer.

The V and J genes are TRBV28 and TRBJ2-7; no firm D call. CDR3 length: 14 residues. The ends were cut back, 6 bases at V and 2 bases at J, with 14 bases in the middle. Per germline, CDR1 MDHEN and CDR2 SYDVKM. DNA of the CDR3: TGTGCCAGCAGCGTCCTGGGCGCGACCTACGAGCAGTACTTC. It translates to CASSVLGATYEQYF.

In this sample, this clone turned up a few times. V is TRBV6-1 and J is TRBJ1-5, with TRBD1 as a possible D gene (5 bases). The V end was cut by 0 bases, the J end by 3 bases, with 12 bases between. The V gene's germline CDR1 is MNHNS and CDR2 SASEGT. The CDR3 runs to 16 residues. The CDR3 region is CASSEAIGDSNQPQHF. The CDR3 nucleotides are TGTGCCAGCAGTGAAGCCATTGGGGACTCCAATCAGCCCCAGCATTTT.

The chain couples TRBV9 to TRBJ1-2; D not certain. This CDR3 is 16 amino acids long. The ends were cut back, 4 bases at V and 8 bases at J, with 24 bases in the middle. CDR1 SGDLS and CDR2 YYNGEE come from the germline V gene. DNA of the CDR3: TGTGCCAGCAGCCCCTTCATCGGCCTTACTGTTTCAGGCTACACCTTC. Protein product: CASSPFIGLTVSGYTF. Variable domain in full (rest from reference TRBV9 and TRBJ1-2): DSGVTQTPKHLITATGQRVTLRCSPRSGDLSVYWYQQSLDQGLQFLIQYYNGEERAKGNILERFSAQQFPDLHSELNLSSLELGDSALYFCASSPFIGLTVSGYTFGSGTRLTVV.

The rearrangement uses TRBV5-1 and TRBJ1-2, with TRBD1 matching over 8 bases. CDR1 is SGHRS, CDR2 YFSETQ, per germline. CDR3 length equals 15 residues. V lost 1 base to trimming and J lost 6 bases; unmatched junction nucleotides: 8. The CDR3 loop is CASSLSGQGIDGYTF. CDR3 DNA sequence: TGCGCCAGCAGCTTGTCCGGACAGGGAATTGATGGCTACACCTTC.

As for this clone: This sample also contains other DNA sequences that code for the same CDR3. V usage is TRBV6-5 and J usage is TRBJ2-7; perhaps D is TRBD1 or TRBD2 (5 bases each). Germline V gene sequence: CDR1 MNHEY, CDR2 SVGAGI. The V end lost 2 bases, the J end lost 2 bases, and 10 bases lay between the germline ends. This CDR3 has 14 amino acids. The CDR3 reads CASSYGQGAYEQYF. CDR3 in DNA: TGTGCCAGCAGTTACGGGCAGGGAGCCTACGAGCAGTACTTC.

This clone was picked up a small number of times. V usage is TRBV29-1 and J usage is TRBJ1-1; possible D gene TRBD1, 6 bases. Germline-derived CDR1 and CDR2 are SQVTM and ANQGSEA. V lost 6 bases and J lost 0, with 14 bases in between. This CDR3 has 14 residues. The CDR3 nucleotides are TGCAGCGTAGCAAAAGGGGGACTGAACACTGAAGCTTTCTTT. Its protein is CSVAKGGLNTEAFF.